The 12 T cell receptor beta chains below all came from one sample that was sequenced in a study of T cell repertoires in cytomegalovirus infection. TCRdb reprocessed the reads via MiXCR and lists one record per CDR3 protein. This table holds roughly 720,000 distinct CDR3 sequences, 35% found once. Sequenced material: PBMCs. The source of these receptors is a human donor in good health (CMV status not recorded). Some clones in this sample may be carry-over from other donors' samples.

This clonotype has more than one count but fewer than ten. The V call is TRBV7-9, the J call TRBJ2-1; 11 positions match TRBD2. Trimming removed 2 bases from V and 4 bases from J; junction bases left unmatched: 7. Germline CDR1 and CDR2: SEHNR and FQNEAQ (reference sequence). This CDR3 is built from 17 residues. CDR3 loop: CASSLLPGLAEYNEQFF. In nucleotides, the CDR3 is TGTGCCAGCAGCTTACTACCGGGACTAGCGGAGTACAATGAGCAGTTCTTC.

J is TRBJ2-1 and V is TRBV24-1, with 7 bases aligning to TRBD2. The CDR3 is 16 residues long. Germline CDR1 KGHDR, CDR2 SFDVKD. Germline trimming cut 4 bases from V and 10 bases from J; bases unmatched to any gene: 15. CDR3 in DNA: TGTGCCACCAGTGACCCCCTGGAATCCACCGGGAGGGAGCAGTTCTTC. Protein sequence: CATSDPLESTGREQFF.

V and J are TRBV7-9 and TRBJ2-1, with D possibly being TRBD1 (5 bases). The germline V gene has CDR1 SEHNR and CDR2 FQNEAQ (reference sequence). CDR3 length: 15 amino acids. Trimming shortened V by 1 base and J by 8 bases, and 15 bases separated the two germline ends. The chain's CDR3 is CASSLGGTGRDEQFF. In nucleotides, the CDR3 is TGTGCCAGCAGCTTAGGGGGAACAGGCAGAGATGAGCAGTTCTTC.

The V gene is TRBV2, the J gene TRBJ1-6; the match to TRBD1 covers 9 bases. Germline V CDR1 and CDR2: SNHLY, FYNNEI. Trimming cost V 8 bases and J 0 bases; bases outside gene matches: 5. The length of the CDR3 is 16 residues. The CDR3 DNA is TGTGCCAGCGACGGGACAGGGAGCTCCTATAATTCACCCCTCCACTTT. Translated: CASDGTGSSYNSPLHF.

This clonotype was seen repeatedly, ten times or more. The CDR3 reads CASSSSGAGTDTQYF. CDR3 in DNA: TGTGCCAGCAGTTCCTCCGGGGCCGGCACAGATACGCAGTATTTT. The chain couples TRBV28 to TRBJ2-3; D tentatively reads TRBD1 or TRBD2 (5 bases each). The CDR3 totals 15 residues. Per germline, CDR1 MDHEN and CDR2 SYDVKM. Trimming removed 4 bases at V and 1 base at J, with 12 bases between.

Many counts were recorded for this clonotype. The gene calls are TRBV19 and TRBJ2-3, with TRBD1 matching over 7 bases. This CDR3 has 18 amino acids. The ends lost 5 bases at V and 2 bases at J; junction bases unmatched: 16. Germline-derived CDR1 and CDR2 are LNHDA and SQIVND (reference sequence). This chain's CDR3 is CASSPRQGLGVSTDTQYF. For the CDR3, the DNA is TGTGCCAGTAGTCCGCGACAGGGTCTGGGAGTTTCCACAGATACGCAGTATTTT.

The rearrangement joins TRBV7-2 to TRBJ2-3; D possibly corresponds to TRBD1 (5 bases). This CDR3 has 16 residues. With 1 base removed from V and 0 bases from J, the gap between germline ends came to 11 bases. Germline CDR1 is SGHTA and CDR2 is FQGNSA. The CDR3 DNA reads TGTGCCAGCAGCTTAGAACCGGACACTAGCACAGATACGCAGTATTTT. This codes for CASSLEPDTSTDTQYF.

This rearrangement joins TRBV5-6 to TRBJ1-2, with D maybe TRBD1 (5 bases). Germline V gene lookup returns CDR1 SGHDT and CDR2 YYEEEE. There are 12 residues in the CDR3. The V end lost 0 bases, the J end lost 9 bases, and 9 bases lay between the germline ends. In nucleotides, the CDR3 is TGTGCCAGCAGCTTGGCCAGGGCGAGCTACACCTTC. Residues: CASSLARASYTF.

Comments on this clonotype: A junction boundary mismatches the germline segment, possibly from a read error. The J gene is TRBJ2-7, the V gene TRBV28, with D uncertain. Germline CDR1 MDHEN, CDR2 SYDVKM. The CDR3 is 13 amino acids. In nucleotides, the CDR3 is TGTGCCAGCAGTTCACCGCCGGGCTACGAGCATTACTTC. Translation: CASSSPPGYEHYF.

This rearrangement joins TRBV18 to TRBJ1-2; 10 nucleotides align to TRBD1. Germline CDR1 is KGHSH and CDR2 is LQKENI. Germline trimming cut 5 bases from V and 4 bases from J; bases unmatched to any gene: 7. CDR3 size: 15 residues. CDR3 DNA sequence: TGTGCCAGCTCAGAAGACAGGGGGCCAATCTATGGCTACACCTTC. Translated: CASSEDRGPIYGYTF.

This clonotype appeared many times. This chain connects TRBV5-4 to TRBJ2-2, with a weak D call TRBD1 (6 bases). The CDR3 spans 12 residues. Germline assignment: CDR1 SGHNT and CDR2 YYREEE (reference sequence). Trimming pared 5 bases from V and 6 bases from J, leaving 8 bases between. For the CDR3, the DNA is TGTGCCAGCAGTTGGACAGCCGGGGAGCTGTTTTTT. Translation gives CASSWTAGELFF.

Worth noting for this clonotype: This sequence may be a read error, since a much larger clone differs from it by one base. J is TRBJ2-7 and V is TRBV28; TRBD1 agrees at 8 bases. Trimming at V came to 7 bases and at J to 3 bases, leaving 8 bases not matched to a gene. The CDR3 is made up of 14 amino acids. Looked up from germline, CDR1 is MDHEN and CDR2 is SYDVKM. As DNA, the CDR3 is TGTGCCAGCATTCCCCGGGACAGGCTCTACGAGCAGTACTTC. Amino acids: CASIPRDRLYEQYF. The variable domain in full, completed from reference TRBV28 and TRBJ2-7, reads DVKVTQSSRYLVKRTGEKVFLECVQDMDHENMFWYRQDPGLGLRLIYFSYDVKMKEKGDIPEGYSVSREKKERFSLILESASTNQTSMYLCASIPRDRLYEQYFGPGTRLTVT.